This TCR beta chain was identified in a study of cytomegalovirus exposure and HLA in healthy donors. The CDR3 totals 14 residues. Trimming removed 4 bases at V and 4 bases at J, with 11 bases between. The germline V gene has CDR1 LGHNA and CDR2 YNFKEQ. Study-wide points: Presence/absence analyses assumed roughly uniform sequencing depth across donors. Rarity marked most TCR sequences, yet some public TCRs occurred in many donors.

Vbeta (60) and Jbeta (13) primers were used in the PCR. Produced via immunoSEQ multiplex PCR; TCRdb's table is partial and in-frame only. The sample records 150,000 to 200,000 clones, about 80% being singletons. Among the donors, all were healthy bone marrow donors. Likely unrecorded immune exposures existed in these nominally healthy donors. As concerns this clone: No antigen is known for it.

The sample consisted of PBMCs. The J gene is TRBJ1-5, the V gene TRBV4-2, with D tentatively TRBD1 (6 bases). The origin of this receptor is a boy aged 5-17 years in good health and CMV-seronegative. The CDR3 region is CASSLGGANQPQHF. The CDR3 region has the DNA TGTGCCAGCAGCCTAGGGGGGGCAAATCAGCCCCAGCATTTT.